This record looks at one T cell receptor beta chain sequence and its context. This sample was included in a study of blood T cell repertoires in COVID-19. Study summary: COVID-19 samples, acute and convalescent, were from the United States, Italy and Spain. The cDNA or gDNA used as material had been derived from T cells, B-cell-depleted T cells, or PBMCs.

This CDR3 contains 15 residues. Seattle-derived patients entered the study during active infection and were followed longitudinally. Authors' analysis steps: Reference gene primer amplification gave estimated nucleated cell counts. The repertoire was sequenced with immunoSEQ multiplex PCR; TCRdb's copy has only in-frame clones and lacks some. That table furnishes V, J and clone size, whereas the DNA furnished D and trimming. The sample carries about 250,000 clones, around 89% recorded once. The sequencing sample was made of peripheral blood. V is TRBV12-2 and J is TRBJ1-1; the table's D gene call, TRBD1, was not cross checked with the DNA. TRBV12-2 constitutes a pseudogene. The TCR comes from a woman aged 55-70 years with COVID-19, enrolled during active disease. The CDR3 nucleotides are TGTGCAAGTCGCTTAGCCAGGCGAATGAACACTGAAGCTTTCTTT. Its translation is CASRLARRMNTEAFF.